This entry features one T cell receptor (beta chain) sequence. Its antigen is still unknown. These data belong to a study of metastatic and nonmetastatic thyroid tumors. Study overall: Repertoire comparison spanned blood and tumor or nodule tissue of malignant and benign thyroid patients. General study results and limits: Significantly greater TCR beta diversity was reportedly found in malignant thyroid tumors than in benign nodules (in blood and tumor).

In the original processing: Building a distant-metastasis classifier for papillary thyroid cancer drew on CDR3 differences across clinicopathological groups. TCRdb reassembled clones from the PCR reads with MiXCR. It is TCRdb's table, rather than the study itself, that gives the V and J calls and clone size. The sample includes some 8,100 clones, 25% to 40% of them seen just once. No patient received treatment before thyroid surgery. The CDR3 is 15 amino acids. Germline V gene sequence: CDR1 MDHEN, CDR2 SYDVKM. Between the trimmed V and J ends, which lost 6 bases and 0 bases, there was a span of 14 bases.

The sequence was obtained from a female donor with papillary thyroid cancer or a benign thyroid nodule (not recorded which). Some clones in this sample may be carry-over from other donors' samples. The V and J genes are TRBV28 and TRBJ1-1; a weak D match, TRBD1 (5 bases). Sequencing used tumor tissue. The CDR3 bases are TGTGCCAGCAGAGGGGCGGAAGGAATGAACACTGAAGCTTTCTTT. Translated, it gives CASRGAEGMNTEAFF.